The TCR beta chain under discussion was sequenced for a study of regulatory T cells in long-lasting Graves disease. Comment on this clonotype: Its antigen is as yet unknown.

The CDR3 loop spans 14 amino acids. V lost 2 bases, J lost 3 bases, and 11 bases lay in between. The germline V gene encodes CDR1 KGHSH and CDR2 LQKENI. HTBI primers from iRepertoire and Arm-PCR of CDR3 regions yielded the TCR beta libraries. TCRdb reprocessed the multiplex PCR reads with MiXCR, giving one entry per CDR3 protein. In the table there are 450,000 to 650,000 distinct CDR3 sequences, roughly a sixth of which are singletons. The time point here: newly diagnosed GD, antithyroid drugs for less than 3 months. There was RNA extracted from PBMCs, and the TCR library was made from it. The peripheral blood volume drawn was 8.5 to 9 milliliters, and it was collected into EDTA tubes. Regarding the study as a whole: Graves' patients with persistent disease showed TCR diversity lower than patients newly diagnosed. Public clonotype sharing was higher in persistent than newly diagnosed patients.

This same sample was also part of a study on T cells in Graves' hyperthyroidism and ophthalmopathy.

This TCR was recovered from a woman in her forties or fifties with Graves disease. The input for sequencing was peripheral blood mononuclear cells (PBMCs), taken at new diagnosis, from a patient treated with antithyroid drugs. V and J are TRBV18 and TRBJ2-7; perhaps TRBD2 as D (6 bases). CDR3 loop: CASSPGGLGYEQYF. In DNA form, the CDR3 reads TGTGCCAGCTCACCAGGGGGGTTAGGCTACGAGCAGTACTTC.